One and the same sample provided the 32 T cell receptor beta chains below, sequenced in a study of control samples from healthy donors and cancer patients. Clones were sequenced by immunoSEQ multiplex PCR, and TCRdb holds only the in-frame ones, with some missing. The sample gives 170,000 or so clones, approximately 91% of which show up once; approximately 2% is in the top ten. What was sequenced was blood. The receptors here all came from a woman aged 40-49 years in good health.

The chain uses TRBV10-2 and TRBJ2-1; D gene unclear. V was pared by 4 bases and J by 3 bases, with 1 base between. Germline V gene data show CDR1 as WSHSY and CDR2 as SAAADI. CDR3 length: 11 residues. This CDR3 reads CASSVYNEQFF. As DNA, the CDR3 is TGCGCCAGCAGTGTCTACAATGAGCAGTTCTTC.

The V call is TRBV18, the J call TRBJ1-1; 8 bases match TRBD1. The CDR3 is 14 residues long. Trimming took 5 bases from V and 7 from J; bases not matched to a gene: 9. Germline assignment: CDR1 KGHSH and CDR2 LQKENI. CDR3 nucleotides: TGTGCCAGCTCAAGGACAGGGAGTTATGATGAAGCTTTCTTT. It translates to CASSRTGSYDEAFF.

This rearrangement joins TRBV12-3 or TRBV12-4 to TRBJ2-7, with 10 bases fitting TRBD1. The J segment lost 3 bases and the V segment lost 4 bases, leaving 0 bases of the junction unmatched. The CDR3 extends over 13 amino acids. This CDR3 reads CASSWDRGYEQYF. CDR3 sequence (DNA): TGTGCCAGCAGTTGGGACAGGGGCTACGAGCAGTACTTC.

The chain couples TRBV6-5 to TRBJ2-7, with TRBD1 matching 9 bases. Losses at the gene ends were 7 bases for V and 1 base for J; bases not matched to a gene: 5. This CDR3 has 14 amino acids. Germline V lookup: CDR1 MNHEY, CDR2 SVGAGI. The CDR3 sequence is CASISGTGSYEQYF. CDR3 nucleotides: TGTGCCAGCATTTCCGGGACAGGGTCCTACGAGCAGTACTTC.

This clone was seen only a few times. This rearrangement joins TRBV19 to TRBJ2-7, with a possible D match to TRBD1 (5 bases). CDR3 length equals 14 residues. The V gene's germline CDR1 is LNHDA and CDR2 SQIVND (reference sequence). Trimming stripped 9 bases from V and 6 bases from J, with 21 bases between. The CDR3 DNA is TGTGCCAGCAGCCCTGTAGGGGTCCGTGGCGAGCAGTACTTC. Translation: CASSPVGVRGEQYF.

The chain recombines TRBV15 with TRBJ2-5; 8 nucleotides line up with TRBD1. The CDR3 runs to 16 residues. After removal of 0 bases from V and 4 bases from J, the junction contained 7 bases not matched to a gene. Germline V gene data show CDR1 as LNHNV and CDR2 as YYDKDF (reference sequence). The CDR3 reads CATSRDRGQGRETQYF. The DNA of the CDR3 is TGTGCCACCAGCAGAGATCGAGGACAGGGACGAGAGACCCAGTACTTC.

The sample holds one count of this clone. The chain combines TRBV4-1 with TRBJ1-4; a possible D gene is TRBD1 (5 bases). The CDR3 length is 15 residues. Germline CDR1 MGHRA, CDR2 YSYEKL. The V gene lost 2 bases and the J gene lost 2 bases, with 9 bases spanning the gap. The CDR3 DNA reads as TGCGCCAGCAGCCAAATGGGGGGGACTAATGAAAAACTGTTTTTT. Translation gives CASSQMGGTNEKLFF.

The chain employs TRBV13 and TRBJ2-2; D is ambiguous. Germline loops: CDR1 PRHDT, CDR2 FYEKMQ (reference sequence). The V and J ends lost 6 bases and 3 bases respectively, with 8 bases between them. The CDR3 runs 13 residues. This CDR3 is CASRDRDTGELFF. CDR3 nucleotides: TGTGCCAGCAGGGATCGGGACACCGGGGAGCTGTTTTTT.

The chain recombines TRBV27 with TRBJ2-7, with TRBD1 matching 11 bases. The CDR3 has 14 amino acids. Germline-derived CDR1 and CDR2 are MNHEY and SMNVEV (reference sequence). V gave up 0 bases and J gave up 5 bases; unmatched junction bases: 0. The CDR3 coding sequence is TGTGCCAGCAGTTTATCGGGACAGGGGGACGAGCAGTACTTC. Its protein product is CASSLSGQGDEQYF.

This chain links TRBV4-1 with TRBJ2-6, with 8 bases fitting TRBD1. CDR1 and CDR2 (germline): MGHRA, YSYEKL. V shed 4 bases and J 3 bases; nucleotides not matched to a gene: 5. This CDR3 contains 16 residues. The CDR3 region is CASSRQTGVGANVLTF. CDR3 bases: TGCGCCAGCAGCCGCCAGACAGGGGTTGGGGCCAACGTCCTGACTTTC.

The chain employs TRBV6-5 and TRBJ2-7; D is possibly TRBD1 (6 bases). The CDR3 contains 15 residues. Germline-derived CDR1 and CDR2 are MNHEY and SVGAGI. The V end was cut by 0 bases, the J end by 2 bases, with 11 bases between. CDR3 sequence: CASSYSGGSTYEQYF. The CDR3 nucleotides read TGTGCCAGCAGTTACTCAGGGGGTTCCACCTACGAGCAGTACTTC.

Regarding this clone: A junction boundary mismatches the germline segment, possibly from a read error. Other DNA sequences of this sample code for an identical CDR3. The chain is built from TRBV2 and TRBJ2-3; 8 bases are a match to TRBD2. This CDR3 comprises 15 residues. CDR1 is SNHLY and CDR2 is FYNNEI in the germline V gene. CDR3 sequence reads: CASSRLRGGTDTQYF. Written as DNA, the CDR3 is TGTGCTAGCAGTCGGTTGCGGGGGGGCACAGATACGCAGTATTTT.

This chain links TRBV7-8 with TRBJ1-6; 7 nucleotides align to TRBD1. Germline-derived CDR1 and CDR2 are SGHVS and FQNEAQ. This CDR3 comprises 19 residues. V shed 1 base and J 0 bases; nucleotides not matched to a gene: 9. The CDR3 DNA reads TGTGCCAGCAGCTTAGGGCGGGGACAGTTGAGCTCCTATAATTCACCCCTCCACTTT. This translates into CASSLGRGQLSSYNSPLHF.

The chain recombines TRBV6-6 with TRBJ2-1; 8 bases match TRBD1. The length of the CDR3 is 15 residues. V lost 4 bases, J lost 8 bases, and 10 bases stayed unmatched. Germline values: CDR1 MNHNY, CDR2 SVGAGI (reference sequence). The CDR3 loop is CASSSGRGLIDEQFF. CDR3 coding DNA: TGTGCCAGCAGTTCGGGCAGGGGGCTTATAGATGAGCAGTTCTTC.

This clone has a single count. The CDR3 bases are TGTGCCAGCGGAAACAGGAGGGGAACCGGGGAGCTGTTTTTT. The encoded protein is CASGNRRGTGELFF. The rearrangement joins TRBV5-8 to TRBJ2-2; tentative D call: TRBD2 (6 bases). Germline CDR1 SGHTS, CDR2 YDEGEE. The CDR3 is 14 residues long. Trimming pared 7 bases from V and 5 bases from J, leaving 15 bases between.

V is TRBV5-4 and J is TRBJ2-2, with TRBD2 matching over 11 bases. This CDR3 has 15 residues. CDR1 and CDR2 from the germline V gene are SGHNT and YYREEE (reference sequence). V lost 5 bases and J lost 4; bases outside the gene matches: 4. As DNA, the CDR3 is TGTGCCAGCAGTACTAGCGGGGGTTTCACCGGGGAGCTGTTTTTT. It specifies CASSTSGGFTGELFF.

This clone was detected only once. The chain employs TRBV3-1 (or the pseudogene TRBV3-2) and TRBJ1-2; D perhaps matches TRBD1 (6 bases). V lost 3 bases to trimming and J lost 1 base, with 9 bases between them. Per germline, CDR1 LGHDT and CDR2 YNNKEL (reference sequence). The CDR3 runs 14 residues. This CDR3 reads CASSHWTDNYGYTF. The CDR3 DNA sequence: TGTGCCAGCAGCCACTGGACAGATAACTATGGCTACACCTTC.

V is TRBV27 and J is TRBJ1-6; D unresolved. CDR1 is MNHEY and CDR2 is SMNVEV in the germline V gene (reference sequence). The CDR3 contains 13 residues. V shed 2 bases and J shed 8 bases, with 7 bases lying between them. CDR3 nucleotide sequence: TGTGCCAGCAGTTTAAGTCAGGATTCACCCCTCCACTTT. Protein sequence: CASSLSQDSPLHF.

CDR3: CAISDVVSMSGAGNTIYF. The DNA of the CDR3 is TGTGCCATCAGTGATGTTGTCTCGATGTCGGGGGCTGGAAACACCATATATTTT. The genes are TRBV10-3 and TRBJ1-3; a weak D match, TRBD1 (5 bases). Germline V gene lookup returns CDR1 ENHRY and CDR2 SYGVKD. This CDR3 spans 18 amino acids. V lost 3 bases and J 2 bases, leaving 20 bases between the germline ends.

The gene calls are TRBV6-5 and TRBJ2-5; TRBD2 agrees at 9 bases. Germline trimming cut 8 bases from V and 5 bases from J; bases unmatched to any gene: 9. The germline V gene has CDR1 MNHEY and CDR2 SVGAGI. CDR3 size: 14 residues. CDR3 in amino acids: CASSGTSSWETQYF. The CDR3 bases are TGTGCCAGCTCCGGGACTAGCTCATGGGAGACCCAGTACTTC.

This sequence joins TRBV18 and TRBJ1-2, with D uncertain. Per the germline V gene, CDR1 is KGHSH and CDR2 is LQKENI. V was clipped by 6 bases and J by 0 bases, with 11 bases between them. This CDR3 contains 14 residues. This CDR3 is CASSPQQSNYGYTF. The CDR3 DNA reads as TGTGCCAGCTCCCCGCAACAGTCTAACTATGGCTACACCTTC.

The J gene is TRBJ1-6, the V gene TRBV6-5; D call uncertain. Germline V CDR1 and CDR2: MNHEY, SVGAGI. The V end was cut by 6 bases, the J end by 9 bases, with 9 bases between. This CDR3 spans 12 amino acids. The CDR3 region is CASSLAGSPLHF. In DNA, the CDR3 is TGTGCCAGCAGCCTCGCGGGTTCACCCCTCCACTTT.

The chain couples TRBV15 to TRBJ1-1; tentatively, D is TRBD1 (6 bases). V lost 2 bases, J lost 11 bases, and 15 bases lay in between. Germline V gives CDR1 LNHNV, CDR2 YYDKDF (reference sequence). This CDR3 has 13 amino acids. DNA for the CDR3: TGTGCCACCAGCAGACAGGACAGCCCGAGGGCTTTCTTT. Translation gives CATSRQDSPRAFF.

The genes are TRBV5-1 and TRBJ2-5; maybe TRBD2 (7 bases). Trimming removed 7 bases at V and 5 bases at J, with 24 bases between. Germline CDR1 is SGHRS and CDR2 is YFSETQ. There are 16 residues in the CDR3. For the CDR3, the DNA is TGCGCCAGCTCCCGAGGGGGGGGGCCTTTTATGGAGACCCAGTACTTC. Protein product: CASSRGGGPFMETQYF.

The V gene is TRBV18, the J gene TRBJ2-5; TRBD2 is a possible D gene (5 bases). The CDR3 runs to 14 residues. From germline, CDR1 is KGHSH and CDR2 LQKENI. The V end lost 2 bases, the J end lost 3 bases, and 10 bases lay between the germline ends. The CDR3 region is CASSPRTSEETQYF. CDR3 coding DNA: TGTGCCAGCTCACCAAGGACTTCGGAAGAGACCCAGTACTTC.

This sequence joins TRBV19 and TRBJ2-2; a possible D gene is TRBD1 (6 bases). V lost 3 bases, J lost 6 bases, and 11 bases lay in between. This CDR3 contains 14 residues. Germline values: CDR1 LNHDA, CDR2 SQIVND (reference sequence). The CDR3 DNA is TGTGCCAGTAGTATGAGGACAGTTGCCGGGGAGCTGTTTTTT. Its protein product is CASSMRTVAGELFF.

V gene TRBV19 combines with J gene TRBJ1-6; D is ambiguous. Trimming cost V 1 base and J 10 bases, with 11 bases left between them. Germline V gives CDR1 LNHDA, CDR2 SQIVND (reference sequence). The CDR3 has 14 amino acids. The CDR3 DNA reads TGTGCCAGTAGTATAGGGCAGGAATACTCACCCCTCCACTTT. It translates to CASSIGQEYSPLHF.

This clone appeared a single time. This chain uses TRBV18 with TRBJ1-5, with D tentatively TRBD1 (5 bases). V was cut by 3 bases and J by 4 bases, with 13 bases left in between. This CDR3 contains 15 residues. Germline values: CDR1 KGHSH, CDR2 LQKENI. The CDR3 DNA reads TGTGCCAGCTCACCCCAGGGTACTTGGAATCAGCCCCAGCATTTT. Translated: CASSPQGTWNQPQHF.

The rearrangement links TRBV5-5 to TRBJ2-5; 9 bases fit TRBD2. Germline V gene sequence: CDR1 SGHKS, CDR2 YYEKEE (reference sequence). J lost 5 bases, V lost 4 bases, and 6 bases had no gene match. The CDR3 is 14 amino acids. CDR3 nucleotide sequence: TGTGCCAGCAGCCGAGGGACTAGCTATGAGACCCAGTACTTC. Amino acids: CASSRGTSYETQYF.

The chain couples TRBV25-1 to TRBJ1-5; no reliable D call. The CDR3 covers 12 residues. With 5 bases removed from V and 7 bases from J, the gap between germline ends came to 9 bases. Germline assignment: CDR1 MGHDK and CDR2 SYGVNS. The chain's CDR3 is CASSMVGQPQHF. DNA of the CDR3: TGTGCCAGCAGTATGGTTGGACAGCCCCAGCATTTT.

The chain recombines TRBV4-1 with TRBJ1-1, with no clear D. Trimming took off 0 bases at V and 4 bases at J, with 9 bases between the two ends. CDR1 is MGHRA, CDR2 YSYEKL, per germline. CDR3 length: 14 residues. For the CDR3, the DNA is TGCGCCAGCAGCCAAGATCGCAAGAGCACTGAAGCTTTCTTT. As protein: CASSQDRKSTEAFF.

The chain is built from TRBV6-6 and TRBJ1-5; D is possibly TRBD1 (6 bases). Looked up from germline, CDR1 is MNHNY and CDR2 is SVGAGI (reference sequence). V was trimmed by 5 bases and J by 4 bases, leaving 12 bases between them. CDR3 length equals 14 residues. CDR3 nucleotide sequence: TGTGCCAGCAGTCTTGGACAGCCTAATCAGCCCCAGCATTTT. Translation: CASSLGQPNQPQHF.